The 18 T cell receptor beta chains reported below all come from one sample, sequenced in a study of T cells in Graves' hyperthyroidism and ophthalmopathy (dated by TCRdb to 2018 to 2020). The library was made by multiplex PCR. For sequencing, an Illumina HiSeq 2000 was employed. The TCR beta CDR3 regions were amplified from RNA transcripts. A first-round RT-PCR of the TCR CDR3 used the HTBI primer set with the Qiagen OneStep RT-PCR kit. The public sequencing data were trimmed at Q25 with fastp and processed into clonotypes with MiXCR by TCRdb, which kept only in-frame beta chains. For every CDR3 protein sequence, its rows merge into one entry that carries the most common genes and DNA. The sample table contains roughly 500,000 distinct CDR3 sequences; only one count was recorded for roughly 45% of them. About two fifths of the sample goes to the ten largest clones. Sequencing used peripheral blood or thyroid tissue (not recorded which). The receptors were gathered from an adult woman with Graves' disease, either hyperthyroidism or ophthalmopathy (not recorded which).

This clonotype has at least ten counts. The chain uses TRBV2 and TRBJ1-1; no clear D. CDR3 length: 11 amino acids. V shed 3 bases and J shed 7 bases, with 6 bases lying between them. Germline V gene lookup returns CDR1 SNHLY and CDR2 FYNNEI. This CDR3 is CASSETIEAFF. CDR3 nucleotides: TGTGCCAGCAGTGAGACAATTGAAGCTTTCTTT.

The J gene is TRBJ1-1, the V gene TRBV7-9, with TRBD1 identical over 7 bases. The CDR3 is made up of 13 amino acids. The junction had 4 bases not matched to a gene; V was cut back by 6 bases and J by 3 bases. Germline V gene data show CDR1 as SEHNR and CDR2 as FQNEAQ (reference sequence). As DNA, the CDR3 is TGTGCCAGCAGGCGACAGGGAGACACTGAAGCTTTCTTT. Translating it yields CASRRQGDTEAFF.

This clonotype has only one observation. This chain links TRBV15 with TRBJ1-1, with D tentatively TRBD1 (5 bases). V lost 4 bases, J lost 10 bases, and 16 bases lay in between. Germline loops: CDR1 LNHNV, CDR2 YYDKDF (reference sequence). The CDR3 sequence is 13 residues long. The CDR3 coding sequence is TGTGCCACCAGCATAGGTGGTGCCGGGGGAGCTTTCTTT. The encoded protein is CATSIGGAGGAFF.

The chain couples TRBV7-9 to TRBJ1-1, with D uncertain. Trimming pared 0 bases from V and 8 bases from J, leaving 13 bases between. Germline lookup yields CDR1 SEHNR and CDR2 FQNEAQ (reference sequence). This CDR3 is built from 14 residues. CDR3 amino acids: CASSLAQSMTEAFF. CDR3 nucleotide sequence: TGTGCCAGCAGCTTAGCCCAGTCGATGACGGAAGCTTTCTTT.

With respect to this clonotype: An end of the junction differs from the germline gene, which may be a read error. The chain recombines TRBV28 with TRBJ2-6; 10 bases align to TRBD1. Germline CDR1 and CDR2: MDHEN and SYDVKM. The CDR3 is made up of 15 amino acids. The CDR3 loop is CASNLGTGAWRTEAF. The CDR3 nucleotides are TGTGCCAGCAATTTAGGGACAGGGGCTTGGCGCACTGAAGCTTTC.

The chain recombines TRBV10-3 with TRBJ2-2, with 7 bases aligning to TRBD2. V was clipped by 5 bases and J by 3 bases; unmatched bases: 6. Per germline, CDR1 ENHRY and CDR2 SYGVKD. There are 15 residues in the CDR3. In nucleotides, the CDR3 is TGTGCCATCAGTTCGACTAGCATGGACACCGGGGAGCTGTTTTTT. Its translation: CAISSTSMDTGELFF.

Many counts were recorded for this clonotype. The CDR3 DNA is TGTGCCAGCAGCAAACAGCGGACTGAAGCTTTCTTT. This gives the protein CASSKQRTEAFF. The chain recombines TRBV2 with TRBJ1-1; no clear D. Trimming took off 6 bases at V and 5 bases at J, with 10 bases between the two ends. The CDR3 length is 12 residues. Germline V lookup: CDR1 SNHLY, CDR2 FYNNEI.

V gene TRBV7-3 combines with J gene TRBJ1-6; maybe TRBD1 (5 bases). The CDR3 consists of 15 residues. V lost 5 bases and J 7 bases, leaving 15 bases between the germline ends. Germline V gene sequence: CDR1 SGHTA, CDR2 FQGTGA. Written as DNA, the CDR3 is TGTGCCAGCAGCCCCCTGGGGGGGGGGAATTCACCCCTCCACTTT. It specifies CASSPLGGGNSPLHF. Full variable domain (outside the CDR3, taken from reference TRBV7-3 and TRBJ1-6): GAGVSQTPSNKVTEKGKYVELRCDPISGHTALYWYRQSLGQGPEFLIYFQGTGAADDSGLPNDRFFAVRPEGSVSTLKIQRTERGDSAVYLCASSPLGGGNSPLHFGNGTRLTVT.

This clonotype has ten or more counts. The chain recombines TRBV5-5 with TRBJ2-7; weak D call: TRBD2 (5 bases). The CDR3 has 13 amino acids. Trimming removed 1 base at V and 6 bases at J, with 11 bases between. The germline V gene encodes CDR1 SGHKS and CDR2 YYEKEE (reference sequence). The CDR3 nucleotides are TGTGCCAGCAGCTTGACTCCTAGCCCCGAGCAGTACTTC. This translates into CASSLTPSPEQYF.

The table lists this clonotype with many counts. The chain couples TRBV5-1 to TRBJ2-7, with D possibly being TRBD1 or TRBD2 (5 bases each). This CDR3 has 14 amino acids. Germline-derived CDR1 and CDR2 are SGHRS and YFSETQ. The ends were cut back, 3 bases at V and 5 bases at J, with 15 bases in the middle. The CDR3 reads CASSSGTAEDEQYF. The CDR3 region has the DNA TGCGCCAGCAGCTCCGGGACGGCAGAGGACGAGCAGTACTTC.

Only a few counts were recorded for this clonotype. The chain is built from TRBV7-8 and TRBJ2-7; perhaps TRBD2 as D (6 bases). The V and J ends lost 5 bases and 2 bases respectively, with 19 bases between them. CDR1 is SGHVS and CDR2 is FQNEAQ in the germline V gene. This CDR3 spans 16 amino acids. CDR3 nucleotides: TGTGCCAGCAGCGATCGTGCGGGGCAGGGACCCTACGAGCAGTACTTC. It yields the protein CASSDRAGQGPYEQYF.

This clonotype was counted between two and nine times. The chain links TRBV6-1 to TRBJ1-1; TRBD1 matches 9 bases. CDR1 and CDR2 from the germline V gene are MNHNS and SASEGT. The CDR3 is 13 residues long. The V gene end was trimmed by 8 bases and the J gene end by 4 bases; junction bases not matched to a gene: 5. CDR3 protein: CASGTGLSTEAFF. CDR3 DNA: TGTGCCAGCGGGACAGGGTTGAGCACTGAAGCTTTCTTT.

This clonotype appeared a few times. This chain joins TRBV10-3 and TRBJ2-7; no definite D call. The CDR3 totals 13 residues. Trimming stripped 5 bases from V and 6 bases from J, with 14 bases between. CDR1 ENHRY and CDR2 SYGVKD come from the germline V gene. The CDR3 DNA reads TGTGCCATCAGTCCCTCTAGAGATGCCGAGCAGTACTTC. It translates to CAISPSRDAEQYF.

V is TRBV15 and J is TRBJ2-5; the D is unclear. Trimming cost V 1 base and J 3 bases, with 6 bases left between them. This CDR3 comprises 13 residues. Germline lookup yields CDR1 LNHNV and CDR2 YYDKDF (reference sequence). This CDR3 is CATSRGRKETQYF. The DNA for the CDR3 is TGTGCCACCAGCAGAGGACGTAAAGAGACCCAGTACTTC.

The chain is built from TRBV2 and TRBJ2-5; 9 bases fit TRBD1. The CDR3 contains 17 residues. Losses at the gene ends were 6 bases for V and 0 bases for J; bases not matched to a gene: 11. CDR1 is SNHLY and CDR2 is FYNNEI in the germline V gene. In nucleotides, the CDR3 is TGTGCCAGCAGCCCCAACCCGACAGGGGGATACCAAGAGACCCAGTACTTC. Its protein is CASSPNPTGGYQETQYF.

To note about this clonotype: A junction end diverges from the germline sequence, so it may reflect a read error. The J gene is TRBJ2-5, the V gene TRBV10-3; 7 positions agree with TRBD1. The CDR3 extends over 13 amino acids. Germline CDR1 is ENHRY and CDR2 is SYGVKD. CDR3 nucleotide sequence: TGTGCCAGCAGTTGGGGCAGGGGGGAGACCCAGTACTTC. It codes for CASSWGRGETQYF.

V usage is TRBV7-9 and J usage is TRBJ1-2; 9 bases agree with TRBD1. With V trimmed by 5 bases and J by 7 bases, 5 bases remained unmatched. CDR1 and CDR2 from the germline V gene are SEHNR and FQNEAQ (reference sequence). CDR3 length: 13 amino acids. The CDR3 coding sequence is TGTGCCAGCAGCAGCGGACAGGGGATTGGCTACACCTTC. The encoded protein is CASSSGQGIGYTF.

This clonotype was counted ten times or more. The CDR3 DNA reads TGTGCCAGCTCCAACGGGGGTCTAGCTTCACCCCTCCACTTT. Translation gives CASSNGGLASPLHF. The V call is TRBV27, the J call TRBJ1-6, with D maybe TRBD1 (5 bases). Trimming removed 8 bases from V and 9 bases from J, with 17 bases in between. The CDR3 covers 14 residues. Germline V gene sequence: CDR1 MNHEY, CDR2 SMNVEV (reference sequence).